The present T cell receptor beta chain was sequenced within a study of vaccination effects on CD4 cells after COVID-19. About the study: Sampling occurred a median 72 days post second dose, range 14 to 241.

The ViraFEST assay expanded antigen-specific CD4+ T cells with viral peptide pools before sequencing. A roughly 11-day culture period preceded the isolation of CD4+ T cells. Participants received two doses of either the BNT162b2 or mRNA-1273 vaccine. Vaccinated participants had no history of SARS-CoV-2 infection and tested negative for nucleocapsid antibodies. It was with about 9.3 IU/ml IL-2 and around 10 ug/ml peptides that under 2.5 million PBMC per well were cultured. Worth noting for this clone: The antigen remains unidentified.

Study outcomes and limitations: Clones induced by infection and by vaccine showed marked clonal contraction late after vaccination.

Repertoires were generated with immunoSEQ multiplex PCR, while TCRdb's copy carries only in-frame clones and drops some. Altogether fewer than 90,000 clones are present, roughly 80% being singletons, with the ten largest covering more than 1%. Trimming left V 5 bases short and J 6 bases short, with 16 bases between. Germline CDR1 and CDR2: KGHDR and SFDVKD. The CDR3 is 15 residues long. The source is a human donor who received a COVID-19 vaccine. Here the sequenced sample was CD4+ T cells from PBMCs cultured with HCoV-OC43 spike peptides, taken after COVID-19 vaccination. As to subset: HCoV-OC43 spike overlapping peptide pool stimulation. V gene TRBV24-1 combines with J gene TRBJ2-1; D is unresolved. Here the CDR3 reads CATSVPLDGSNEQFF. The CDR3 DNA is TGTGCCACCAGTGTCCCCCTCGACGGTTCCAATGAGCAGTTCTTC.